Listed here are 11 T cell receptor beta chains from one sample, sequenced in a study of T cell responses to AZD1222 COVID-19 vaccine (dated by TCRdb to the early 2020s). Libraries were built with the immunoSEQ multiplex PCR assay. The source is immuneACCESS, and TCRdb retained only in-frame sequences with V and J called. Part of the clones is not carried over; for the studies checked, unresolved V genes explain less than half of this, and the remainder is unexplained. Across this sample there are around 150,000 clones, with just over 90% seen only once. Together, the top ten hold 1% to 1.5% of the sample. The time point label, as the study defines it: about 28 days (+/-7) after the second vaccine dose. The source material was peripheral blood, sampled 28 days after the second AZD1222 dose. These receptors all come from an adult who received the AZD1222 COVID-19 vaccine.

The chain uses TRBV3-1 (or the pseudogene TRBV3-2) and TRBJ2-7; tentative D call: TRBD2 (6 bases). The CDR3 has 15 residues. V dropped 5 bases and J dropped 1 base, with 15 bases sitting between them. Per the germline V gene, CDR1 is LGHDT and CDR2 is YNNKEL (reference sequence). This CDR3 reads CASSSQGAGSYEQYF. CDR3 DNA: TGTGCCAGCAGCTCCCAGGGTGCGGGGTCCTACGAGCAGTACTTC.

The rearrangement uses TRBV27 and TRBJ1-2; no clear D gene. V lost 5 bases and J lost 1, with 8 bases in between. The CDR3 sequence is 13 residues long. The germline V gene has CDR1 MNHEY and CDR2 SMNVEV (reference sequence). This CDR3 is CASSPGVNYGYTF. For the CDR3, the DNA is TGTGCCAGCAGTCCAGGCGTTAACTATGGCTACACCTTC.

The genes are TRBV28 and TRBJ2-5; D is unresolved. Per germline, CDR1 MDHEN and CDR2 SYDVKM. The ends were cut back, 4 bases at V and 3 bases at J, with 3 bases in the middle. CDR3 size: 11 residues. The CDR3 region has the DNA TGTGCCAGCAGTTCAGAAGAGACCCAGTACTTC. This encodes CASSSEETQYF. The variable domain in full, with the rest retrieved from reference TRBV28 and TRBJ2-5, is DVKVTQSSRYLVKRTGEKVFLECVQDMDHENMFWYRQDPGLGLRLIYFSYDVKMKEKGDIPEGYSVSREKKERFSLILESASTNQTSMYLCASSSEETQYFGPGTRLLVL.

The sample holds one count of this clone. The rearrangement links TRBV27 to TRBJ2-3, with D possibly TRBD2 on 5 matching bases. V was pared by 5 bases and J by 5 bases, with 11 bases between. Germline V lookup: CDR1 MNHEY, CDR2 SMNVEV (reference sequence). The CDR3 is 13 amino acids. CDR3 coding DNA: TGTGCCAGCAGTCGATGGGCGGGAGATACGCAGTATTTT. Translation gives CASSRWAGDTQYF.

V is TRBV7-6 and J is TRBJ1-3, with 12 bases identical to TRBD1. V lost 4 bases, J lost 0 bases, and 4 bases stayed unmatched. CDR1 and CDR2 from the germline V gene are SGHVS and FNYEAQ. This CDR3 spans 17 amino acids. CDR3 residues: CASSSGTGGFSGNTIYF. The CDR3 DNA reads as TGTGCCAGCAGCTCAGGGACAGGGGGCTTCTCTGGAAACACCATATATTTT.

In this sample, this clone turned up once. V is TRBV25-1 and J is TRBJ1-6; 7 positions agree with TRBD1. The junction had 8 bases not matched to a gene; V was cut back by 6 bases and J by 9 bases. The CDR3 loop spans 14 amino acids. CDR1 MGHDK and CDR2 SYGVNS come from the germline V gene. The CDR3 DNA follows: TGTGCCAGCAGCACAGGGGTATCGGGTTCACCCCTCCACTTT. Translation: CASSTGVSGSPLHF.

The chain carries TRBV27 and TRBJ1-4; maybe TRBD1 (5 bases). The ends were cut back, 0 bases at V and 3 bases at J, with 26 bases in the middle. Looked up from germline, CDR1 is MNHEY and CDR2 is SMNVEV (reference sequence). The CDR3 is 21 amino acids. The CDR3 loop is CASSLSSGTLSTRPSNEKLFF. The CDR3 nucleotides read TGTGCCAGCAGTTTATCTTCAGGGACTCTGTCGACCCGACCTTCTAATGAAAAACTGTTTTTT.

The chain has TRBV7-2 and TRBJ2-5; tentative D call: TRBD1 (6 bases). The CDR3 is 16 amino acids. V was clipped by 4 bases and J by 0 bases, with 15 bases between them. In germline, CDR1 is SGHTA, CDR2 FQGNSA. The CDR3 nucleotides read TGTGCCAGCAGCTCGACAGGTGGGGTGTACCAAGAGACCCAGTACTTC. Residues: CASSSTGGVYQETQYF. The full variable domain, its missing parts supplied by reference TRBV7-2 and TRBJ2-5, is GAGVSQSPSNKVTEKGKDVELRCDPISGHTALYWYRQSLGQGLEFLIYFQGNSAPDKSGLPSDRFSAERTGGSVSTLTIQRTQQEDSAVYLCASSSTGGVYQETQYFGPGTRLLVL.

The gene calls are TRBV2 and TRBJ1-1; 7 bases align to TRBD1. CDR1 and CDR2 from the germline V gene are SNHLY and FYNNEI. The CDR3 is 15 residues long. The trim removed 2 bases at V and 11 bases at J, leaving 14 bases unmatched. CDR3 sequence: CASSEMGQSHLGAFF. The DNA for the CDR3 is TGTGCCAGCAGTGAAATGGGACAGTCTCATCTTGGGGCTTTCTTT.

The rearrangement links TRBV24-1 to TRBJ1-1; TRBD1 matches at 7 bases. The CDR3 runs 12 residues. The V and J ends lost 4 bases and 10 bases, in that order; junction bases with no gene match: 5. CDR1 is KGHDR and CDR2 is SFDVKD in the germline V gene. The CDR3 here is CATSDRQGRAFF. The CDR3 DNA follows: TGTGCCACCAGTGACCGACAGGGAAGAGCTTTCTTT.

This rearrangement joins TRBV4-3 to TRBJ2-5; possibly TRBD1 or TRBD2 for D (6 bases each). Per germline, CDR1 LGHNA and CDR2 YSLEER. This CDR3 comprises 15 residues. The V gene lost 1 base and the J gene lost 3 bases, with 12 bases spanning the gap. The CDR3 loop reads CASSQAWRGEETQYF. CDR3 sequence (DNA): TGCGCCAGCAGCCAAGCGTGGAGGGGGGAAGAGACCCAGTACTTC.